Presented here are 22 T cell receptor beta chains from one specimen sequenced in a study of beta chain features in type 1 diabetes. The sequenced template was cDNA made from the entire isolated RNA. The table came from immunoSEQ multiplex PCR; TCRdb's copy has only in-frame clones and leaves some out. The sample has nearly 700,000 clones; 13% are singletons. The study's findings and limits: Among patients with Type 1 diabetes, TCRB CDR3s were moderately but significantly shorter in every one of the four CD4+ subsets.

Which antigens these TCRs recognize remains unknown. Sequenced: naive CD4+ T cells from blood. These TCRs come from a young man with type 1 diabetes.

This clone came up a few times. The chain uses TRBV6-1 and TRBJ2-5, with D possibly TRBD1 on 6 matching bases. The CDR3 has 12 residues. Germline CDR1 is MNHNS and CDR2 is SASEGT. V gave up 6 bases and J gave up 2 bases, with 7 bases separating them. The DNA of the CDR3 is TGTGCCAGCAGGGACAGACAAGAGACCCAGTACTTC. Its translation: CASRDRQETQYF.

The V gene is TRBV30, the J gene TRBJ1-5; D ambiguous. Germline loops: CDR1 GTSNPN, CDR2 SVGIG (reference sequence). CDR3 length: 14 amino acids. Trimming removed 0 bases at V and 5 bases at J, with 11 bases between. This CDR3 reads CAWSVWTRYQPQHF. The CDR3 nucleotides are TGTGCCTGGAGTGTATGGACTCGATATCAGCCCCAGCATTTT. The full variable domain, completed using reference TRBV30 and TRBJ1-5, is SQTIHQWPATLVQPVGSPLSLECTVEGTSNPNLYWYRQAAGRGLQLLFYSVGIGQISSEVPQNLSASRPQDRQFILSSKKLLLSDSGFYLCAWSVWTRYQPQHFGDGTRLSIL.

The chain recombines TRBV4-1 with TRBJ2-1, with D possibly called TRBD1 or TRBD2 (5 bases each). There are 16 residues in the CDR3. Per germline, CDR1 MGHRA and CDR2 YSYEKL. The V and J ends lost 5 bases and 4 bases respectively, with 18 bases between them. The CDR3 here is CASSFNRDGKYNEQFF. The CDR3, as DNA: TGCGCCAGCAGCTTTAACCGGGACGGGAAGTACAATGAGCAGTTCTTC.

The rearrangement uses TRBV11-2 and TRBJ2-1; TRBD2 matches 7 bases. The CDR3 sequence is 14 residues long. Trimming took 1 base from V and 7 from J; bases not matched to a gene: 4. Germline CDR1 reads SGHAT; CDR2 reads FQNNGV. The CDR3 DNA reads TGTGCCAGCAGCTTAGCGGCGGGGGTGAATGAGCAGTTCTTC. It is translated as CASSLAAGVNEQFF.

The DNA of the CDR3 is TGTGCCAGTAGCCCGGGACTAGCGAATCCCGTGGAGTTCTTC. It yields the protein CASSPGLANPVEFF. The chain combines TRBV19 with TRBJ2-1; 10 bases are shared with TRBD2. The J segment lost 14 bases and the V segment lost 6 bases, leaving 13 bases of the junction unmatched. The CDR3 extends over 14 amino acids. Germline V gives CDR1 LNHDA, CDR2 SQIVND (reference sequence). The whole variable domain, remainder taken from reference TRBV19 and TRBJ2-1, is DGGITQSPKYLFRKEGQNVTLSCEQNLNHDAMYWYRQDPGQGLRLIYYSQIVNDFQKGDIAEGYSVSREKKESFPLTVTSAQKNPTAFYLCASSPGLANPVEFFGPGTRLTVL.

The chain carries TRBV7-9 and TRBJ2-1, with 10 bases matching TRBD2. V dropped 5 bases and J dropped 9; count of bases not matched to a gene: 13. CDR1 and CDR2 from the germline V gene are SEHNR and FQNEAQ (reference sequence). CDR3 size: 16 residues. CDR3 sequence (DNA): TGTGCCAGCAGCCTCGGGACTAGCGAGATTCCGGGTGAGCAGTTCTTC. It encodes CASSLGTSEIPGEQFF.

This clone was found a few times. The chain links TRBV11-1 to TRBJ2-7, with D unclear. The V and J ends lost 1 base and 0 bases respectively, with 7 bases between them. CDR1 and CDR2 from the germline V gene are SGHAT and FQDESV (reference sequence). This CDR3 is built from 14 residues. The CDR3 sequence is CASSLGLNSYEQYF. CDR3 nucleotides: TGTGCCAGCAGCTTAGGGCTAAACTCCTACGAGCAGTACTTC.

V usage is TRBV7-3 and J usage is TRBJ1-6; D not resolved. The CDR3 has 13 residues. V shed 8 bases and J shed 0 bases, with 5 bases lying between them. The germline CDR1 and CDR2 sequences are SGHTA and FQGTGA. The CDR3 loop reads CASSSSYNSPLHF. The CDR3 nucleotides read TGTGCCAGCTCGAGCTCCTATAATTCACCCCTCCACTTT.

This sequence joins TRBV19 and TRBJ1-4; D might be TRBD1 (6 bases). V was cut by 6 bases and J by 3 bases, with 11 bases left in between. The length of the CDR3 is 14 residues. CDR1 LNHDA and CDR2 SQIVND come from the germline V gene (reference sequence). The CDR3 nucleotides are TGTGCCAGTAGAATGACAGGCGCTAATGAAAAACTGTTTTTT. As protein: CASRMTGANEKLFF.

Only a few counts were recorded for this clone. This rearrangement joins TRBV25-1 to TRBJ2-7; maybe TRBD2 (5 bases). Trimming cost V 5 bases and J 6 bases, with 11 bases left between them. CDR3 length: 12 amino acids. Germline lookup yields CDR1 MGHDK and CDR2 SYGVNS. The DNA of the CDR3 is TGTGCCAGCAGTCCCCTTGGAGGCGAGCAGTACTTC. Protein: CASSPLGGEQYF.

This clone has a handful of counts. The chain is built from TRBV4-1 and TRBJ2-2, with D tentatively TRBD2 (6 bases). The germline CDR1 and CDR2 sequences are MGHRA and YSYEKL. This CDR3 comprises 14 residues. Trimming left V 1 base short and J 3 bases short, with 6 bases between. The CDR3 DNA follows: TGCGCCAGCAGCCAAGGGGACTACACCGGGGAGCTGTTTTTT. This translates into CASSQGDYTGELFF.

The table lists this clone with a few counts. This chain uses TRBV10-3 with TRBJ2-7; TRBD1 matches 7 bases. Germline V gene lookup returns CDR1 ENHRY and CDR2 SYGVKD. This CDR3 is built from 13 residues. V dropped 6 bases and J dropped 0; count of bases not matched to a gene: 2. This CDR3 is CAISDRASYEQYF. The CDR3 nucleotides read TGTGCCATCAGCGACAGGGCCTCCTACGAGCAGTACTTC.

This clone has only a few counts. The V call is TRBV13, the J call TRBJ2-6; perhaps TRBD1 as D (5 bases). Germline-derived CDR1 and CDR2 are PRHDT and FYEKMQ (reference sequence). The V end lost 2 bases, the J end lost 0 bases, and 17 bases lay between the germline ends. CDR3 size: 19 residues. Here the CDR3 reads CASSLFSSAGPSGANVLTF. The CDR3 nucleotides read TGTGCCAGCAGCTTATTTTCCAGTGCAGGGCCCTCTGGGGCCAACGTCCTGACTTTC.

This rearrangement joins TRBV6-1 to TRBJ2-7; possible D gene TRBD2, 6 bases. The CDR3 has 15 residues. The germline V and J ends were trimmed by 8 bases and 1 base, with 18 bases remaining between them. Per germline, CDR1 MNHNS and CDR2 SASEGT. The CDR3 sequence: CASSGDYVRSYEQYF. The CDR3 region has the DNA TGTGCCAGCTCGGGAGACTACGTAAGATCCTACGAGCAGTACTTC.

The gene calls are TRBV25-1 and TRBJ2-5, with TRBD2 as a possible D gene (6 bases). The J call may be in error: the DNA end matches TRBJ2-7 better. The germline V gene has CDR1 MGHDK and CDR2 SYGVNS. This CDR3 is built from 15 residues. This CDR3 reads CASSDLGGGSYEQYF. As DNA, the CDR3 is TGTGCCAGCAGTGATCTCGGAGGAGGGTCCTACGAGCAGTACTTC.

This clone showed up just a few times. The chain uses TRBV2 and TRBJ1-4; D is undetermined. V was clipped by 8 bases and J by 7 bases, with 17 bases between them. The CDR3 is 14 residues long. Germline lookup yields CDR1 SNHLY and CDR2 FYNNEI. CDR3 in amino acids: CASFRPAVSEKLFF. The CDR3 bases are TGTGCCAGCTTTCGACCGGCGGTTAGTGAAAAACTGTTTTTT.

This chain links TRBV27 with TRBJ1-2, with no clear D. The V gene's germline CDR1 is MNHEY and CDR2 SMNVEV (reference sequence). The CDR3 loop spans 14 amino acids. The germline V and J ends were trimmed by 5 bases and 0 bases, with 10 bases remaining between them. In DNA form, the CDR3 reads TGTGCCAGCAGTCCTTCAGGCCCTAACTATGGCTACACCTTC. Protein sequence: CASSPSGPNYGYTF.

This chain connects TRBV29-1 to TRBJ1-1; 7 positions agree with TRBD1. The CDR3 loop spans 13 amino acids. The junction had 12 bases not matched to a gene; V was cut back by 6 bases and J by 8 bases. Germline V CDR1 and CDR2: SQVTM, ANQGSEA. CDR3 residues: CSVPGQSGIEAFF. In DNA, the CDR3 is TGCAGCGTCCCGGGACAGTCAGGAATCGAAGCTTTCTTT.

The rearrangement uses TRBV10-1 and TRBJ1-1; no firm D call. CDR1 is WNHNN and CDR2 is SYGVQD in the germline V gene (reference sequence). Trimming shortened V by 2 bases and J by 5 bases, and 9 bases separated the two germline ends. The CDR3 has 13 residues. In DNA, the CDR3 is TGCGCCAGCAGTGAGAACGAGGCGACTGAAGCTTTCTTT. Its protein product is CASSENEATEAFF.

This clone occurred a few times. V is TRBV9 and J is TRBJ1-1; possible D gene TRBD1, 5 bases. The CDR3 runs to 15 residues. Trimming cost V 1 base and J 5 bases, with 15 bases left between them. Germline CDR1 and CDR2: SGDLS and YYNGEE. CDR3 bases: TGTGCCAGCAGCGTATCGGACATCGCGCGGACTGAAGCTTTCTTT. This sequence encodes CASSVSDIARTEAFF.

The rearrangement joins TRBV9 to TRBJ2-1, with D possibly TRBD1 on 5 matching bases. Between the trimmed V and J ends, which lost 0 bases and 12 bases, there was a span of 13 bases. Per the germline V gene, CDR1 is SGDLS and CDR2 is YYNGEE. The CDR3 has 13 amino acids. Written as DNA, the CDR3 is TGTGCCAGCAGCGTAGGGGTCGGAAGGGGGCAGTTCTTC. This encodes CASSVGVGRGQFF.

The chain is built from TRBV28 and TRBJ1-5; D ambiguous. The germline gives CDR1 MDHEN, CDR2 SYDVKM. The CDR3 has 12 amino acids. V shed 8 bases and J shed 5 bases, with 10 bases lying between them. The CDR3 protein is CASLGVDQPQHF. In DNA, the CDR3 is TGTGCCAGCCTAGGCGTGGATCAGCCCCAGCATTTT.